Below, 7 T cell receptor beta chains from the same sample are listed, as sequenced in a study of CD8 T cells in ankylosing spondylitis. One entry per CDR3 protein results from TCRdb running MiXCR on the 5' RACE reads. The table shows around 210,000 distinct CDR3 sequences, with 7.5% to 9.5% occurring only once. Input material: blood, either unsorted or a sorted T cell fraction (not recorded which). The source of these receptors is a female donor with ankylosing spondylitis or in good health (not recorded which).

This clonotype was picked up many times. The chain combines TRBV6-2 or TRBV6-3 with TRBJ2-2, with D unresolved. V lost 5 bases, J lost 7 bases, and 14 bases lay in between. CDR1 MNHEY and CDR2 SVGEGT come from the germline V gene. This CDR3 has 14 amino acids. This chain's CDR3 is CASSRTTKHGELFF. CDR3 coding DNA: TGTGCCAGCAGTCGAACGACAAAGCACGGGGAGCTGTTTTTT.

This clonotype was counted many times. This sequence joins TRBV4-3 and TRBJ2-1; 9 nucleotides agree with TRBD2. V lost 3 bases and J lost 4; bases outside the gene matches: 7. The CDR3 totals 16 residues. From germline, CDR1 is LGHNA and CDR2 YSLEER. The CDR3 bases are TGCGCCAGCAGCCACGCAGCGGGAGGAACATACAATGAGCAGTTCTTC. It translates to CASSHAAGGTYNEQFF.

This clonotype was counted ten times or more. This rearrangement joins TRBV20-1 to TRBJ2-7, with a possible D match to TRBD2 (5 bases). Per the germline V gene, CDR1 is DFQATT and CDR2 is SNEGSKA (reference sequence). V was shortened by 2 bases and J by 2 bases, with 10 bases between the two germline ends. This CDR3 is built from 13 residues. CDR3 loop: CSARSGITYEQYF. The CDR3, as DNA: TGCAGTGCTAGATCGGGGATTACCTACGAGCAGTACTTC.

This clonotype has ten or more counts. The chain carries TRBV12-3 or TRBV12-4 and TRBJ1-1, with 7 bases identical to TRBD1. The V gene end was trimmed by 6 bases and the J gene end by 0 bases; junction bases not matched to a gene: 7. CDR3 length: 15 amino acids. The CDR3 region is CASRAGQHLNTEAFF. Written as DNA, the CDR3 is TGTGCCAGCAGGGCGGGACAGCACTTGAACACTGAAGCTTTCTTT.

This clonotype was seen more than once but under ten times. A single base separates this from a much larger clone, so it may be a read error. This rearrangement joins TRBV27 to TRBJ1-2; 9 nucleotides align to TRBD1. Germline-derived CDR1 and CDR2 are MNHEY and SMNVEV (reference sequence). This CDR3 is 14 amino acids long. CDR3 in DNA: TGTGTCAGCAGGGGGACAGGGCCGGTCTATGGCTACACCTTC. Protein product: CVSRGTGPVYGYTF.

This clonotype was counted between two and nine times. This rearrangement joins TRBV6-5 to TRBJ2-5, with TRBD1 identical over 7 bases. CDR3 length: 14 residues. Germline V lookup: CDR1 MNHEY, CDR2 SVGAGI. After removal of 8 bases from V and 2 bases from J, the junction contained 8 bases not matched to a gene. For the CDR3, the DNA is TGTGCCAGCGGAAACTCGGGACAGCAAGAGACCCAGTACTTC. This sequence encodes CASGNSGQQETQYF.

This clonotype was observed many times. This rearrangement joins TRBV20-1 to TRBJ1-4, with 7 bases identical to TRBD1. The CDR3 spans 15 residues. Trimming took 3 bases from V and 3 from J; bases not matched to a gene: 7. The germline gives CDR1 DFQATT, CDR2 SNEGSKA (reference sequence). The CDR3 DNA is TGCAGTGCTAGGGGTTTACAGGGGCCTAATGAAAAACTGTTTTTT. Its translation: CSARGLQGPNEKLFF.